The rows below give T cell receptor beta chains drawn from one sample of a study of blood T cells in healthy people across ages. MiXCR, applied by TCRdb to the 5' RACE reads, yields one record per CDR3 protein. The sample contains 1,800,000 or so distinct CDR3 sequences, about two fifths of which appear only once. The sample was blood. The receptors originated from a human donor in good health. Both conserved end residues are part of each CDR3. D genes are given only for firm matches. Size values are once, few and many counts, or a class for expanded clones, and some rows have none.

D: -
V: TRBV27
J: TRBJ2-7
size: -
DNA: TGTGCCAGCAGTTCGATTCCTGGCGAGACCTCCTACGAGCAGTACTTC
CDR3: CASSSIPGETSYEQYF

D: -
V: TRBV5-1
J: TRBJ1-1
size: -
DNA: TGCGCCAGCAGCTCCGTATGGGCAGCTGAAACCTTGCCCTCGAACACTGAAGCTTTCTTT
CDR3: CASSSVWAAETLPSNTEAFF

D: -
V: TRBV29-1
J: TRBJ1-1
size: -
DNA: TGCAGCGTTGAAGGGACCGCCACCTCCGGCACTGAAGCTTTCTTT
CDR3: CSVEGTATSGTEAFF

D: TRBD1
V: TRBV10-3
J: TRBJ2-1
size: few
DNA: TGTGCCATCAGTGGCCGGGACAGCGACAATGAGCAGTTCTTC
CDR3: CAISGRDSDNEQFF

D: -
V: TRBV29-1
J: TRBJ2-6
size: -
DNA: TGCAGCGTTGACGACAAGGGGGAGTCTGGGGCCAACGTCCTGACTTTC
CDR3: CSVDDKGESGANVLTF

D: -
V: TRBV20-1
J: TRBJ2-7
size: few
DNA: TGCAGTGCTAGAGGCCCAGGCTATGCCTACGAGCAGTACTTC
CDR3: CSARGPGYAYEQYF

D: -
V: TRBV20-1
J: TRBJ1-5
size: -
DNA: TGCAGTGCTAGCCCTCAGATTAGCAATCAGCCCCAGCATTTT
CDR3: CSASPQISNQPQHF

D: -
V: TRBV6-5
J: TRBJ1-2
size: few
DNA: TGTGCCAGCAGTTACTCGGGGACACCTAACCTCTATGGCTACACCTTC
CDR3: CASSYSGTPNLYGYTF

D: -
V: TRBV11-1
J: TRBJ1-6
size: few
DNA: TGTGCCAGCAGTCCTCGCCCGGGTCGGGATAATTCACCCCTCCACTTT
CDR3: CASSPRPGRDNSPLHF

D: -
V: TRBV12-3/TRBV12-4
J: TRBJ2-1
size: few
DNA: TGTGCCAGCAGTTCTCGAGAGAGGGTATCTGATGAGCAGTTCTTC
CDR3: CASSSRERVSDEQFF

D: -
V: TRBV10-3
J: TRBJ1-6
size: few
DNA: TGTGCCATCAGCCCAGGGATGAGGGATTCACCCCTCCACTTT
CDR3: CAISPGMRDSPLHF

D: TRBD1
V: TRBV18
J: TRBJ2-7
size: -
DNA: TGTGCCAGCTCACCACCGATAAGGGACAGCTCCTACGAGCAGTACTTC
CDR3: CASSPPIRDSSYEQYF

D: -
V: TRBV28
J: TRBJ2-5
size: few
DNA: TGTGTCAGCAGTTTATCCGGAGAGGAAGAGCAGTACTTC
CDR3: CVSSLSGEEEQYF

D: TRBD1
V: TRBV29-1
J: TRBJ1-1
size: few
DNA: TGCAGCGCAGGGGGGTTAAGGAACACTGAAGCTTTCTTT
CDR3: CSAGGLRNTEAFF

D: TRBD2
V: TRBV5-5
J: TRBJ2-1
size: -
DNA: TGTGCCAGCAGCTACCCTACGGGACTAGCAAAGGAGACCCAGTTCTTC
CDR3: CASSYPTGLAKETQFF

D: TRBD1
V: TRBV7-2
J: TRBJ2-3
size: many
DNA: TGTGCCAGCAGAGGGACAGGGGGGACAGATACGCAGTATTTT
CDR3: CASRGTGGTDTQYF

D: -
V: TRBV7-9
J: TRBJ2-7
size: few
DNA: TGTGCCAGCAGCTTATATCAGGGAATCAGCGAGCAGTACTTC
CDR3: CASSLYQGISEQYF

D: -
V: TRBV20-1
J: TRBJ2-1
size: -
DNA: TGCAGTGCTAACCGGGACATCTACAATGAGCAGTTCTTC
CDR3: CSANRDIYNEQFF

D: -
V: TRBV7-3
J: TRBJ1-2
size: many
DNA: TGTGCCAGCAGCCTAGCCCCGGGATGGGGCTACACCTTC
CDR3: CASSLAPGWGYTF

D: -
V: TRBV2
J: TRBJ1-5
size: -
DNA: TGTGCCAGCAGACCAGTTCGGGACCCGGGTCAGCCCCAGCATTTT
CDR3: CASRPVRDPGQPQHF

D: -
V: TRBV7-3
J: TRBJ2-1
size: -
DNA: TGTGCCAGCAGCCCCTTAGGGGGGCCTTCCTACAATGAGCAGTTCTTC
CDR3: CASSPLGGPSYNEQFF

D: -
V: TRBV4-2
J: TRBJ1-6
size: few
DNA: TGTGCCAGCAGCCAAGATGGGAGTAATTCACCCCTCCACTTT
CDR3: CASSQDGSNSPLHF

D: -
V: TRBV9
J: TRBJ1-2
size: few
DNA: TGTGCCAGCAGTGTGGGTACACTGGATGGCTACACCTTC
CDR3: CASSVGTLDGYTF

D: TRBD1
V: TRBV7-9
J: TRBJ2-1
size: few
DNA: TGTGCCAGCAGTCCTAACCGACAGGGGGGCAATGAGCAGTTCTTC
CDR3: CASSPNRQGGNEQFF

D: -
V: TRBV20-1
J: TRBJ2-4
size: -
DNA: TGCAGTGCTGCTCTAGTGGAAAACATTCAGTACTTC
CDR3: CSAALVENIQYF

D: TRBD2
V: TRBV6-1
J: TRBJ2-1
size: -
DNA: TGTGCCAGCAGTGGACAGCGGGGGAAGATTTACAATGAGCAGTTCTTC
CDR3: CASSGQRGKIYNEQFF

D: TRBD2
V: TRBV20-1
J: TRBJ2-5
size: few
DNA: TGCAGTGCTAGAGACGCGAGCGGGGGGGCCTCTTTTGAGACCCAGTACTTC
CDR3: CSARDASGGASFETQYF

D: -
V: TRBV4-3
J: TRBJ2-7
size: few
DNA: TGCGCCAGCAGCCAAGATCGTCACGGATCGCAGTACTTC
CDR3: CASSQDRHGSQYF

D: -
V: TRBV4-1
J: TRBJ1-5
size: -
DNA: TGCGCCAGCAGCCAGGGCACAGGGTTCAGGAGCAATCAGCCCCAGCATTTT
CDR3: CASSQGTGFRSNQPQHF

D: TRBD1
V: TRBV6-2/TRBV6-3
J: TRBJ1-1
size: -
DNA: TGTGCCAGCAGTTACGGGACAGGGATAACTGAAGCTTTCTTT
CDR3: CASSYGTGITEAFF

D: TRBD1
V: TRBV6-2/TRBV6-3
J: TRBJ2-6
size: -
DNA: TGTGCCAGCACCGGACAGGGGGCTTTCGAGGGGGCCAACGTCCTGACTTTC
CDR3: CASTGQGAFEGANVLTF

D: TRBD2
V: TRBV20-1
J: TRBJ2-7
size: -
DNA: TGCAGTGCTAGACTATACGACTCCGGGACTAGAGCCTACGAGCAGTACTTC
CDR3: CSARLYDSGTRAYEQYF

D: -
V: TRBV12-3/TRBV12-4
J: TRBJ2-7
size: few
DNA: TGTGCCAGCACGAGGGCAGGGATTACCTACGAGCAGTACTTC
CDR3: CASTRAGITYEQYF

D: -
V: TRBV20-1
J: TRBJ1-4
size: many
DNA: TGCAGTGCTAGGAGAGGGGGTACTAATGAAAAACTGTTTTTT
CDR3: CSARRGGTNEKLFF

D: -
V: TRBV7-2
J: TRBJ1-6
size: -
DNA: TGTGCCAGCAGCCCGGGTCCTCAGGGGCTCCTCCACTTT
CDR3: CASSPGPQGLLHF

D: -
V: TRBV4-3
J: TRBJ2-7
size: -
DNA: TGCGCCAGCAGCCAAAGGGCGGGCTACGAGCAGTACTTC
CDR3: CASSQRAGYEQYF

D: -
V: TRBV29-1
J: TRBJ1-2
size: few
DNA: TGCAGCGTTGATGTGAGGGTACATAACTATGGCTACACCTTC
CDR3: CSVDVRVHNYGYTF

D: -
V: TRBV20-1
J: TRBJ2-3
size: few
DNA: TGCAGTGCCCTTTATGTTAGGAGGGATACGCAGTATTTT
CDR3: CSALYVRRDTQYF

D: -
V: TRBV5-1
J: TRBJ2-5
size: once
DNA: TGCGCCAGCCGCCTCGGGGCTGTAGAGACCCAGTACTTC
CDR3: CASRLGAVETQYF

D: -
V: TRBV12-3/TRBV12-4
J: TRBJ1-2
size: few
DNA: TGTGCCAGCAGTACCCGCGGGACTCAAATTAACTATGGCTACACCTTC
CDR3: CASSTRGTQINYGYTF

D: -
V: TRBV6-2/TRBV6-3
J: TRBJ2-7
size: -
DNA: TGTGCCAGCAGTTACCCTACCGGACTTGGCCTCTACGAGCAGTACTTC
CDR3: CASSYPTGLGLYEQYF

D: TRBD1
V: TRBV5-1
J: TRBJ2-1
size: few
DNA: TGCGCCAGCAGCTCCGGACAGGGGGCCCCCAATGAGCAGTTCTTC
CDR3: CASSSGQGAPNEQFF

D: -
V: TRBV9
J: TRBJ1-2
size: many
DNA: TGTGCCAGCAGCGTAGGTTCCCTTAACTATGGCTACACCTTC
CDR3: CASSVGSLNYGYTF

D: -
V: TRBV7-3
J: TRBJ2-7
size: few
DNA: TGTGCCAGCAGCTCACTCGGGACATCCGAGCAGTACTTC
CDR3: CASSSLGTSEQYF

D: TRBD1
V: TRBV13
J: TRBJ2-1
size: -
DNA: TGTGCCAGCAGCTTAGCACAGGGGGCCTTAAGCTACAATGAGCAGTTCTTC
CDR3: CASSLAQGALSYNEQFF

D: -
V: TRBV4-1
J: TRBJ2-2
size: -
DNA: TGCGCCAGCAGCCTGGCGGGCCCGGTAGCCGGGGAGCTGTTTTTT
CDR3: CASSLAGPVAGELFF

D: -
V: TRBV9
J: TRBJ2-3
size: few
DNA: TGTGCCAGCAGCGTAGGGACAGACACAGATACGCAGTATTTT
CDR3: CASSVGTDTDTQYF